Only a few counts were recorded for the clone carrying this TCR beta chain. Antigen: not known. Trimming cost V 0 bases and J 4 bases, with 7 bases left between them. The CDR3 contains 12 residues. From germline, CDR1 is GTSNPN and CDR2 SVGIG (reference sequence). This record comes from a study of OX40 agonist ivuxolimab in advanced cancers. About the study: Participants, about 83% male, averaged approximately 65 years of age, ranging from roughly 20 to 79.

Data came from immunoSEQ multiplex PCR; TCRdb stores just in-frame clones and leaves some out. The top ten clones hold 2% to 2.5% of a sample with about 82,000 clones, approximately 85% of them seen once. Overall study results and limits: At 0.1 to 3.0 mg/kg, clonal expansion of CD4+ and CD8+ blood T cells had occurred by week 6.

This material consisted of CD4+ or CD8+ T cells sorted from blood, taken in a trial of the OX40 agonist ivuxolimab. The V and J genes are TRBV30 and TRBJ2-7; no definite D call. The receptor was derived from an adult with an advanced solid tumor such as melanoma, head and neck, liver or kidney cancer. CDR3 protein: CAWSVSLYEQYF. CDR3 DNA: TGTGCCTGGAGTGTGTCCCTTTACGAGCAGTACTTC.